Listed here are 31 T cell receptor beta chains from one sample, sequenced in a study of vaccination and CD4 T cells after COVID-19. These receptors have no identified antigens. The assay that was used to sequence DNA from cultured CD4+ T cells was the Oncomine TCR Beta short-read assay. TCRdb re-called the PCR reads through MiXCR, storing one row per CDR3 protein. Of 7,600 or so distinct CDR3 sequences listed, roughly three fifths are singletons. Treatment described: 10-day PBMC culture with coronavirus spike peptide pools or control peptides (ViraFEST assay). The specimen sequenced was CD4+ T cells from blood, cultured in vitro. The origin of the receptors is a human donor who had recovered from COVID-19.

The rearrangement joins TRBV30 to TRBJ2-4, with a possible D match to TRBD1 (6 bases). Germline loops: CDR1 GTSNPN, CDR2 SVGIG (reference sequence). Trimming removed 4 bases from V and 5 bases from J, with 12 bases in between. This CDR3 is built from 13 residues. CDR3 nucleotides: TGTGCCTGGACCTCCGGGACACAAAACATTCAGTACTTC. Protein sequence: CAWTSGTQNIQYF.

The chain uses TRBV20-1 and TRBJ1-1, with 8 bases fitting TRBD1. This CDR3 has 15 amino acids. The germline V gene encodes CDR1 DFQATT and CDR2 SNEGSKA (reference sequence). Losses at the gene ends were 1 base for V and 1 base for J; bases not matched to a gene: 5. The CDR3 region is CSARAPTGANTEAFF. In nucleotides, the CDR3 is TGCAGTGCTAGAGCGCCGACAGGGGCGAACACTGAAGCTTTCTTT.

Concerning this clonotype: A much larger clone lies one base from this, so it may be a read error. The V call is TRBV19, the J call TRBJ1-3; D gene uncertain. Trimming took 7 bases from V and 3 from J, leaving 13 bases between them. The germline V gene has CDR1 LNHDA and CDR2 SQIVND (reference sequence). The length of the CDR3 is 14 residues. The CDR3 loop reads CASTPVPLGNTIYF. The CDR3 nucleotides are TGTGCCAGTACCCCCGTTCCCCTTGGAAACACCATATATTTT. Supplemented by reference TRBV19 and TRBJ1-3, the full variable domain reads DGGITQSPKYLFRKEGQNVTLSCEQNLNHDAMYWYRQDPGQGLRLIYYSQIVNDFQKGDIAEGYSVSREKKESFPLTVTSAQKNPTAFYLCASTPVPLGNTIYFGEGSWLTVV.

This clonotype was detected only a few times. The rearrangement joins TRBV5-1 to TRBJ2-1; 7 bases align to TRBD1. V shed 3 bases and J 7 bases; nucleotides not matched to a gene: 4. This CDR3 is 13 amino acids long. Looked up from germline, CDR1 is SGHRS and CDR2 is YFSETQ. The DNA for the CDR3 is TGCGCCAGCAGCTCCTTACAGGGGAATGAGCAGTTCTTC. Its translation: CASSSLQGNEQFF.

The V call is TRBV7-9, the J call TRBJ1-1; D gene unclear. The CDR3 length is 13 residues. CDR1 and CDR2 (germline): SEHNR, FQNEAQ (reference sequence). V was pared by 1 base and J by 4 bases, with 7 bases between. The CDR3 here is CASSLGQVTEAFF. The CDR3 bases are TGTGCCAGCAGCTTAGGTCAGGTCACTGAAGCTTTCTTT.

The J gene is TRBJ2-5, the V gene TRBV5-1, with 8 bases aligning to TRBD1. Germline CDR1 and CDR2: SGHRS and YFSETQ. V was pared by 5 bases and J by 3 bases, with 6 bases of the junction left unmatched. This CDR3 contains 14 residues. CDR3 loop: CASSSQGAEETQYF. The CDR3 region has the DNA TGCGCCAGCAGTTCTCAGGGGGCCGAAGAGACCCAGTACTTC.

This clonotype was recorded a few times. The chain joins TRBV7-2 to TRBJ1-1; the match to TRBD1 covers 8 bases. The V gene end was trimmed by 5 bases and the J gene end by 0 bases; junction bases not matched to a gene: 8. This CDR3 region has 16 residues. Germline V gene data show CDR1 as SGHTA and CDR2 as FQGNSA. CDR3 sequence (DNA): TGTGCCAGCAGCATCGGACAGGGCAGAATGAACACTGAAGCTTTCTTT. Translated: CASSIGQGRMNTEAFF.

For this clonotype: One end of the junction is discordant with germline, which a read error may explain. The V call is TRBV7-7, the J call TRBJ2-2; no firm D call. Germline assignment: CDR1 SSHAT and CDR2 FNYEAQ (reference sequence). The CDR3 totals 15 residues. CDR3 in DNA: TGTGCTAGCAGCTTAAGCAGGTTTAACACCGGGGAGCTGTTTTTT. Its protein product is CASSLSRFNTGELFF.

The V gene is TRBV6-1, the J gene TRBJ1-3, with D hard to call. CDR1 is MNHNS and CDR2 is SASEGT in the germline V gene. The V end was cut by 8 bases, the J end by 4 bases, with 12 bases between. The CDR3 spans 13 residues. The CDR3 region is CASRYMEGNTIYF. The CDR3 region has the DNA TGTGCCAGCCGGTATATGGAAGGAAACACCATATATTTT.

The chain uses TRBV6-5 and TRBJ1-1, with a weak D call TRBD1 (6 bases). The CDR3 has 14 residues. V shed 2 bases and J shed 4 bases, with 11 bases lying between them. Germline lookup yields CDR1 MNHEY and CDR2 SVGAGI. CDR3: CASSYSRGGTEAFF. The CDR3, as DNA: TGTGCCAGCAGTTACAGCAGGGGTGGCACTGAAGCTTTCTTT.

J is TRBJ2-7 and V is TRBV28; 12 bases are a match to TRBD1. Germline V gene data show CDR1 as MDHEN and CDR2 as SYDVKM. The CDR3 runs 14 residues. V lost 6 bases, J lost 5 bases, and 5 bases stayed unmatched. DNA of the CDR3: TGTGCCAGCAGGGGGGACAGGGGGCGTCACGAGCAGTACTTC. This encodes CASRGDRGRHEQYF.

The rearrangement joins TRBV6-1 to TRBJ1-2; 7 positions agree with TRBD1. The CDR3 totals 12 residues. J lost 6 bases, V lost 5 bases, and 3 bases had no gene match. Per germline, CDR1 MNHNS and CDR2 SASEGT. The CDR3 reads CASSTQGDGYTF. The CDR3 DNA is TGTGCCAGCAGTACTCAGGGGGATGGCTACACCTTC.

The rearrangement links TRBV28 to TRBJ2-6; possible D gene TRBD1, 5 bases. The CDR3 is made up of 17 amino acids. Trimming shortened V by 6 bases and J by 0 bases, and 15 bases separated the two germline ends. CDR1 is MDHEN and CDR2 is SYDVKM in the germline V gene. CDR3 amino acids: CASSRWGSSSGANVLTF. CDR3 coding DNA: TGTGCCAGCAGCCGTTGGGGCTCCTCCTCTGGGGCCAACGTCCTGACTTTC.

This rearrangement joins TRBV7-2 to TRBJ1-1; 10 positions match TRBD1. V trimming: 6 bases; J trimming: 10 bases; junction bases outside the gene matches: 11. This CDR3 is built from 14 residues. Per germline, CDR1 SGHTA and CDR2 FQGNSA. DNA for the CDR3: TGTGCCAGCAGATCCTCCGGGACAGGGGCTCGAGCTTTCTTT. Translating gives CASRSSGTGARAFF.

This clonotype was counted a few times. The rearrangement uses TRBV19 and TRBJ1-6, with a tentative D call TRBD1 (6 bases). The CDR3 has 15 amino acids. The ends were cut back, 6 bases at V and 1 base at J, with 10 bases in the middle. The germline gives CDR1 LNHDA, CDR2 SQIVND (reference sequence). CDR3 DNA sequence: TGTGCCAGTAGCGAACAGGGTTCCTATAATTCACCCCTCCACTTT. It encodes CASSEQGSYNSPLHF.

The V gene is TRBV11-3, the J gene TRBJ2-7; TRBD2 matches at 10 bases. From germline, CDR1 is SGHNT and CDR2 YENEEA. Trimming cost V 0 bases and J 3 bases; bases outside gene matches: 5. The CDR3 is made up of 16 amino acids. CDR3 DNA: TGTGCCAGCAGCTTAGATCTGGCTAGCGGGAGCTACGAGCAGTACTTC. This gives the protein CASSLDLASGSYEQYF. Full variable domain (outside the CDR3, taken from reference TRBV11-3 and TRBJ2-7): EAGVVQSPRYKIIEKKQPVAFWCNPISGHNTLYWYLQNLGQGPELLIRYENEEAVDDSQLPKDRFSAERLKGVDSTLKIQPAELGDSAVYLCASSLDLASGSYEQYFGPGTRLTVT.

This clonotype was seen only once. The chain is built from TRBV15 and TRBJ2-7, with D tentatively TRBD1 (6 bases). Trimming cost V 1 base and J 1 base, with 11 bases left between them. Germline assignment: CDR1 LNHNV and CDR2 YYDKDF (reference sequence). This CDR3 spans 15 amino acids. This CDR3 reads CATSRGDILSYEQYF. CDR3 DNA: TGTGCCACCAGCAGAGGGGACATTCTATCCTACGAGCAGTACTTC. The variable domain in full, completed from reference TRBV15 and TRBJ2-7, reads DAMVIQNPRYQVTQFGKPVTLSCSQTLNHNVMYWYQQKSSQAPKLLFHYYDKDFNNEADTPDNFQSRRPNTSFCFLDIRSPGLGDTAMYLCATSRGDILSYEQYFGPGTRLTVT.

This clonotype is large (0.1 to 1%). CDR3 bases: TGTGCCAGCAGTCCCCGGGGGGGAAGCCTACTCTATGGCTACACCTTC. Protein: CASSPRGGSLLYGYTF. V and J are TRBV6-1 and TRBJ1-2; a weak D match, TRBD1 (5 bases). V lost 5 bases, J lost 4 bases, and 20 bases lay in between. From germline, CDR1 is MNHNS and CDR2 SASEGT. The CDR3 spans 16 residues.

The count of this clonotype is one. V usage is TRBV6-1 and J usage is TRBJ2-7; D uncertain. CDR1 and CDR2 (germline): MNHNS, SASEGT. The CDR3 length is 13 residues. V lost 5 bases to trimming and J lost 4 bases, with 12 bases between them. The CDR3 spells CASSRGGPYEQYF. The CDR3 DNA is TGTGCCAGCAGTAGAGGCGGACCGTACGAGCAGTACTTC.

The chain combines TRBV6-1 with TRBJ2-1; 8 nucleotides agree with TRBD1. Germline V gene data show CDR1 as MNHNS and CDR2 as SASEGT. V was pared by 6 bases and J by 2 bases, with 3 bases of the junction left unmatched. CDR3 size: 14 residues. CDR3 DNA: TGTGCCAGCAGGACAGGGGCCGCCTACAATGAGCAGTTCTTC. Protein sequence: CASRTGAAYNEQFF.

V and J are TRBV19 and TRBJ2-7; the D gene is possibly TRBD2 (6 bases). This CDR3 contains 14 residues. Trimming left V 3 bases short and J 6 bases short, with 15 bases between. Germline V gene lookup returns CDR1 LNHDA and CDR2 SQIVND (reference sequence). The CDR3 loop reads CASSMVGGAPEQYF. The CDR3 DNA reads as TGTGCCAGTAGTATGGTGGGGGGAGCCCCCGAGCAGTACTTC.

The J gene is TRBJ1-2, the V gene TRBV19, with a possible D match to TRBD1 (6 bases). The CDR3 covers 15 residues. Germline CDR1 is LNHDA and CDR2 is SQIVND (reference sequence). The V end was cut by 7 bases, the J end by 2 bases, with 17 bases between. This chain's CDR3 is CASIPRQGQNYGYTF. Written as DNA, the CDR3 is TGTGCCAGTATACCACGGCAGGGGCAGAACTATGGCTACACCTTC. Filled out from reference TRBV19 and TRBJ1-2, the complete variable domain reads DGGITQSPKYLFRKEGQNVTLSCEQNLNHDAMYWYRQDPGQGLRLIYYSQIVNDFQKGDIAEGYSVSREKKESFPLTVTSAQKNPTAFYLCASIPRQGQNYGYTFGSGTRLTVV.

V is TRBV30 and J is TRBJ2-3; D remains ambiguous. The length of the CDR3 is 12 residues. V lost 3 bases to trimming and J lost 6 bases, with 10 bases between them. Germline lookup yields CDR1 GTSNPN and CDR2 SVGIG (reference sequence). The CDR3, as DNA: TGTGCCTGGAGCGTCATGGCGGATACGCAGTATTTT. Its protein product is CAWSVMADTQYF.

In its sample, this clonotype was seen a few times. This chain joins TRBV19 and TRBJ1-5; D is undetermined. The CDR3 runs 16 residues. CDR1 and CDR2 from the germline V gene are LNHDA and SQIVND (reference sequence). V shed 3 bases and J shed 1 base, with 13 bases lying between them. This CDR3 reads CASSIIGLASNQPQHF. DNA of the CDR3: TGTGCCAGTAGTATTATTGGTCTGGCCAGCAATCAGCCCCAGCATTTT.

This clonotype has just a few counts. The J gene is TRBJ1-2, the V gene TRBV19; D perhaps matches TRBD1 (5 bases). The germline V gene has CDR1 LNHDA and CDR2 SQIVND (reference sequence). Trimming removed 7 bases at V and 7 bases at J, with 16 bases between. The CDR3 contains 13 residues. In DNA form, the CDR3 reads TGTGCCAGTAACCCCGGGACCGTCTTTGGCTACACCTTC. This codes for CASNPGTVFGYTF.

J is TRBJ1-4 and V is TRBV5-1; 10 nucleotides agree with TRBD1. The CDR3 length is 16 residues. Trimming cost V 4 bases and J 7 bases; bases outside gene matches: 10. Germline CDR1 reads SGHRS; CDR2 reads YFSETQ. CDR3 nucleotide sequence: TGCGCCAGCAGCCTCGGGACAGGGGTAGATTCTGAAAAACTGTTTTTT. It codes for CASSLGTGVDSEKLFF.

The DNA of the CDR3 is TGTGCCAGCAGCTCTATGAGTGGCACTGAAGCTTTCTTT. This codes for CASSSMSGTEAFF. The rearrangement uses TRBV7-2 and TRBJ1-1, with D uncertain. Deletions cut 4 bases from V and 4 bases from J, with 10 bases between. The CDR3 extends over 13 amino acids. CDR1 SGHTA and CDR2 FQGNSA come from the germline V gene.

This clonotype is categorized as medium-sized (0.01 to 0.1%). The V gene is TRBV30, the J gene TRBJ2-7; weak D call: TRBD1 (5 bases). This CDR3 has 12 residues. Germline CDR1 GTSNPN, CDR2 SVGIG (reference sequence). Trimming cost V 8 bases and J 6 bases, with 17 bases left between them. The CDR3 region has the DNA TGTGCCAGTACAGGTGGCCATCGCGAGCAGTACTTC. It encodes CASTGGHREQYF.

This clonotype was counted only a few times. The V and J genes are TRBV19 and TRBJ1-5; 7 bases agree with TRBD1. The CDR3 extends over 12 amino acids. The V gene end was trimmed by 7 bases and the J gene end by 10 bases; junction bases not matched to a gene: 7. The germline gives CDR1 LNHDA, CDR2 SQIVND (reference sequence). CDR3 in amino acids: CASMAGGGPQHF. The CDR3 DNA sequence: TGTGCCAGTATGGCAGGGGGGGGTCCCCAGCATTTT.

The J gene is TRBJ2-7, the V gene TRBV4-3; TRBD2 is a possible D gene (6 bases). V was shortened by 0 bases and J by 6 bases, with 18 bases between the two germline ends. Per germline, CDR1 LGHNA and CDR2 YSLEER. The CDR3 has 16 residues. Written as DNA, the CDR3 is TGCGCCAGCAGCCAAGAACCCGTGGGGAGGAGAAGCGAGCAGTACTTC. It translates to CASSQEPVGRRSEQYF.

This clonotype was seen more than once but under ten times. The V gene is TRBV7-2, the J gene TRBJ2-2, with D hard to call. The CDR3 spans 17 residues. The germline gives CDR1 SGHTA, CDR2 FQGNSA. V shed 2 bases and J shed 0 bases, with 13 bases lying between them. The CDR3 reads CASSLRVVASNTGELFF. The DNA of the CDR3 is TGTGCCAGCAGCTTAAGAGTAGTGGCATCGAACACCGGGGAGCTGTTTTTT.